This T cell receptor (beta chain) derives from a study of CD8 T cells in Susac syndrome. Reverse transcription of roughly 0.5 to 1 ug RNA was carried out with random hexamers. Each CDR3 protein gets one entry after TCRdb re-called the immunoSEQ multiplex PCR reads with MiXCR. Among about 130,000 distinct CDR3 sequences listed, roughly 94% were seen once. This CDR3 comprises 13 residues. Trimming pared 6 bases from V and 2 bases from J, leaving 10 bases between. CDR1 is SGHNT and CDR2 is YYREEE in the germline V gene (reference sequence). The TCR comes from a human donor with multiple sclerosis. The specimen sequenced was CD4+ T cells from PBMCs. This chain links TRBV5-4 with TRBJ2-3; D is unresolved. Here the CDR3 DNA reads TGTGCCAGCACCCTGCGGTTCACAGATACGCAGTATTTT. It is translated as CASTLRFTDTQYF.